Below, 14 T cell receptor beta chains from the same sample are listed, as sequenced in a study of shared clonotypes between healthy human individuals. Clones were read by immunoSEQ multiplex PCR, and TCRdb kept only the in-frame ones, dropping some. The table records more than 1,200,000 clones, 98% to 99% of them present only once. Sequences were obtained from naive CD4+ T cells sorted from blood. The subset is: CD45RA+ positively selected. These receptors all come from a man in his thirties or forties in good health.

This clone was observed a handful of times. This chain joins TRBV29-1 and TRBJ1-2; the match to TRBD1 covers 10 bases. In germline, CDR1 is SQVTM, CDR2 ANQGSEA. Trimming at V came to 7 bases and at J to 8 bases, leaving 7 bases not matched to a gene. The CDR3 is 12 residues long. CDR3 sequence (DNA): TGCAGCGCCTATGACAGGGGGCACGGCTACACCTTC. Translated, it gives CSAYDRGHGYTF. Full variable domain (outside the CDR3, taken from reference TRBV29-1 and TRBJ1-2): SAVISQKPSRDICQRGTSLTIQCQVDSQVTMMFWYRQQPGQSLTLIATANQGSEATYESGFVIDKFPISRPNLTFSTLTVSNMSPEDSSIYLCSAYDRGHGYTFGSGTRLTVV.

The chain has TRBV19 and TRBJ1-5, with D hard to call. Between the trimmed V and J ends, which lost 5 bases and 11 bases, there was a span of 13 bases. Germline CDR1 is LNHDA and CDR2 is SQIVND (reference sequence). CDR3 length equals 12 residues. CDR3 sequence: CASSPRGSAQHF. CDR3 coding DNA: TGTGCCAGTAGTCCCCGGGGATCGGCCCAGCATTTT.

This chain uses TRBV27 with TRBJ2-7; TRBD1 is a possible D gene (5 bases). The V end was cut by 3 bases, the J end by 2 bases, with 11 bases between. Germline assignment: CDR1 MNHEY and CDR2 SMNVEV (reference sequence). The CDR3 runs to 14 residues. CDR3: CASSFGQGTYEQYF. The CDR3 DNA reads TGTGCCAGCAGTTTCGGGCAGGGAACCTACGAGCAGTACTTC.

The J gene is TRBJ2-5, the V gene TRBV29-1, with D possibly being TRBD1 (6 bases). Trimming left V 7 bases short and J 2 bases short, with 14 bases between. CDR3 length equals 13 residues. Germline V gives CDR1 SQVTM, CDR2 ANQGSEA. CDR3 region: CSASWTVQETQYF. In DNA form, the CDR3 reads TGCAGCGCCTCCTGGACAGTGCAAGAGACCCAGTACTTC.

This chain connects TRBV7-2 to TRBJ2-3; 13 positions agree with TRBD2. Germline V gene lookup returns CDR1 SGHTA and CDR2 FQGNSA. This CDR3 region has 16 residues. With 3 bases clipped from V and 5 bases from J, the junction kept 5 bases outside the gene matches. In nucleotides, the CDR3 is TGTGCCAGCAGCTTCGGACTAGCGGGAGTCCAAGATACGCAGTATTTT. It translates to CASSFGLAGVQDTQYF.

The chain joins TRBV9 to TRBJ1-3, with D possibly being TRBD1 (6 bases). V was pared by 4 bases and J by 4 bases, with 15 bases between. The CDR3 length is 15 residues. The germline gives CDR1 SGDLS, CDR2 YYNGEE. The CDR3 here is CASSPGTSKGNTIYF. Here the CDR3 DNA reads TGTGCCAGCAGCCCCGGGACATCTAAGGGAAACACCATATATTTT.

J is TRBJ2-7 and V is TRBV11-3, with 7 bases lining up with TRBD2. CDR3 length: 14 residues. The V and J ends lost 7 bases and 6 bases, in that order; junction bases with no gene match: 12. Germline CDR1 and CDR2: SGHNT and YENEEA. Here the CDR3 DNA reads TGTGCCAGCACCCCATCGCGGGAGTCTATCGAGCAGTACTTC. It specifies CASTPSRESIEQYF.

This rearrangement joins TRBV5-1 to TRBJ2-7; the D is unclear. The CDR3 covers 13 residues. V shed 0 bases and J shed 5 bases, with 9 bases lying between them. Germline V lookup: CDR1 SGHRS, CDR2 YFSETQ. CDR3 coding DNA: TGCGCCAGCAGCTTGGATCCCAGCGACGAGCAGTACTTC. Translated: CASSLDPSDEQYF. The variable domain in full, with the rest retrieved from reference TRBV5-1 and TRBJ2-7, is KAGVTQTPRYLIKTRGQQVTLSCSPISGHRSVSWYQQTPGQGLQFLFEYFSETQRNKGNFPGRFSGRQFSNSRSEMNVSTLELGDSALYLCASSLDPSDEQYFGPGTRLTVT.

The chain combines TRBV10-3 with TRBJ2-1; TRBD2 matches 8 bases. This CDR3 spans 15 amino acids. J was trimmed by 5 bases and V by 6 bases; bases with no gene match: 9. From germline, CDR1 is ENHRY and CDR2 SYGVKD. The CDR3 coding sequence is TGTGCCATCAGCAGACAGCGGGAGCCGGACAATGAGCAGTTCTTC. Its protein is CAISRQREPDNEQFF.

This clone was recorded only once. The chain carries TRBV6-5 and TRBJ1-5; no reliable D call. Per germline, CDR1 MNHEY and CDR2 SVGAGI. V dropped 6 bases and J dropped 6 bases, with 9 bases sitting between them. This CDR3 is 12 amino acids long. In DNA, the CDR3 is TGTGCCAGCAGCGGCGCAGGTCAGCCCCAGCATTTT. This translates into CASSGAGQPQHF.

The rearrangement uses TRBV7-2 and TRBJ2-3, with D possibly TRBD2 on 6 matching bases. CDR1 and CDR2 from the germline V gene are SGHTA and FQGNSA. V was shortened by 5 bases and J by 2 bases, with 17 bases between the two germline ends. The CDR3 is 16 residues long. CDR3 in amino acids: CASSLIRGTHTDTQYF. CDR3 DNA: TGTGCCAGCAGCCTGATTCGGGGGACTCACACAGATACGCAGTATTTT.

In DNA, the CDR3 is TGCGCCAGCAGCCCCTCGGCAGGGAGCAACATTCAGTACTTC. As protein: CASSPSAGSNIQYF. This chain uses TRBV5-1 with TRBJ2-4; the D call may be TRBD1 or TRBD2 (5 bases each). This CDR3 is 14 amino acids long. V was cut by 4 bases and J by 7 bases, with 15 bases left in between. Germline V lookup: CDR1 SGHRS, CDR2 YFSETQ.

The chain has TRBV12-5 and TRBJ2-3; a weak D match, TRBD1 (6 bases). With 1 base removed from V and 4 bases from J, the gap between germline ends came to 12 bases. Germline values: CDR1 LGHNT, CDR2 FRNRAP. The CDR3 runs 15 residues. CDR3 protein: CASGLAGAFSDTQYF. DNA for the CDR3: TGTGCTAGTGGTTTGGCAGGGGCGTTTTCAGATACGCAGTATTTT. The full variable domain, rest sourced from reference TRBV12-5 and TRBJ2-3, is DARVTQTPRHKVTEMGQEVTMRCQPILGHNTVFWYRQTMMQGLELLAYFRNRAPLDDSGMPKDRFSAEMPDATLATLKIQPSEPRDSAVYFCASGLAGAFSDTQYFGPGTRLTVL.

This chain links TRBV7-9 with TRBJ2-5; maybe TRBD2 (5 bases). Looked up from germline, CDR1 is SEHNR and CDR2 is FQNEAQ (reference sequence). Trimming pared 4 bases from V and 5 bases from J, leaving 17 bases between. The length of the CDR3 is 15 residues. The CDR3 region is CASSSPGLTDETQYF. The CDR3 DNA follows: TGTGCCAGCAGCTCCCCAGGACTCACGGATGAGACCCAGTACTTC. Full variable domain (outside the CDR3, taken from reference TRBV7-9 and TRBJ2-5): DTGVSQNPRHKITKRGQNVTFRCDPISEHNRLYWYRQTLGQGPEFLTYFQNEAQLEKSRLLSDRFSAERPKGSFSTLEIQRTEQGDSAMYLCASSSPGLTDETQYFGPGTRLLVL.